The entry below describes one TCR beta chain. This specimen belongs to a study of CD8 T cells in Susac syndrome. Random hexamers served to reverse transcribe roughly 0.45 to 1 ug RNA. TCRdb called the immunoSEQ multiplex PCR reads again in MiXCR, with one record for every CDR3 protein. The data contain fewer than 80,000 distinct CDR3 sequences, over 90% of them singletons. Sequencing of TCR beta drew on CD8+ and CD4+ T cells from blood. Age- and sex-matched healthy donors served as the control group. The CDR3 runs 13 residues. Trimming stripped 1 base from V and 5 bases from J, with 6 bases between. The V gene's germline CDR1 is DFQATT and CDR2 SNEGSKA (reference sequence).

Sequenced material: CD8+ T cells from PBMCs. This TCR was sampled from a human donor in good health. The chain employs TRBV20-1 and TRBJ1-6; weak D call: TRBD1 (6 bases). The CDR3 nucleotides read TGCAGTGCTAGAGGGACAGATAATTCACCCCTCCACTTT. It encodes CSARGTDNSPLHF.